The 17 T cell receptor beta chains below come from one sample, sequenced in a study of T cell responses to AZD1222 COVID-19 vaccine. TCRdb's copy holds only in-frame clones and misses some; the assay was immunoSEQ multiplex PCR. This table holds fewer than 50,000 clones, around 90% found once. This specimen consisted of peripheral blood, obtained 28 days after the second AZD1222 dose. The source of these receptors is an adult who received the AZD1222 COVID-19 vaccine.

J is TRBJ1-2 and V is TRBV7-9; no firm D call. The ends were cut back, 5 bases at V and 2 bases at J, with 15 bases in the middle. CDR3 length: 15 amino acids. Germline V gene data show CDR1 as SEHNR and CDR2 as FQNEAQ (reference sequence). The CDR3 nucleotides are TGTGCCAGCAGCCTCCTCGCCAGAAGCAACTATGGCTACACCTTC. The encoded protein is CASSLLARSNYGYTF.

This chain uses TRBV5-6 with TRBJ1-3; a possible D gene is TRBD1 (5 bases). V shed 4 bases and J shed 0 bases, with 14 bases lying between them. The CDR3 is 16 amino acids. Germline V gene data show CDR1 as SGHDT and CDR2 as YYEEEE. The CDR3 loop is CASSTIRDYSGNTIYF. CDR3 bases: TGTGCCAGCAGCACAATCAGGGATTACTCTGGAAACACCATATATTTT.

This clone was detected a few times. The chain employs TRBV19 and TRBJ2-1, with 7 bases fitting TRBD1. This CDR3 region has 12 residues. V lost 6 bases and J lost 10; bases outside the gene matches: 6. Germline CDR1 reads LNHDA; CDR2 reads SQIVND (reference sequence). The CDR3 is CASSHRGLEQFF. The CDR3 DNA sequence: TGTGCCAGTAGCCACAGGGGCCTAGAGCAGTTCTTC. The variable domain in full, completed from reference TRBV19 and TRBJ2-1, reads DGGITQSPKYLFRKEGQNVTLSCEQNLNHDAMYWYRQDPGQGLRLIYYSQIVNDFQKGDIAEGYSVSREKKESFPLTVTSAQKNPTAFYLCASSHRGLEQFFGPGTRLTVL.

This clone was observed a few times. The chain links TRBV19 to TRBJ1-5; tentative D call: TRBD1 (5 bases). Trimming left V 9 bases short and J 4 bases short, with 10 bases between. Germline-derived CDR1 and CDR2 are LNHDA and SQIVND (reference sequence). The CDR3 runs to 12 residues. The CDR3 is CASRVWNQPQHF. CDR3 nucleotide sequence: TGTGCCAGCAGGGTATGGAATCAGCCCCAGCATTTT.

The V and J genes are TRBV15 and TRBJ2-7; D perhaps matches TRBD1 (5 bases). Germline V gene sequence: CDR1 LNHNV, CDR2 YYDKDF (reference sequence). This CDR3 contains 13 residues. V lost 4 bases, J lost 3 bases, and 10 bases lay in between. CDR3 DNA: TGTGCCACCAGCACTGACAGCTTCTACGAGCAGTACTTC. Protein product: CATSTDSFYEQYF.

This clone was picked up one time. The J gene is TRBJ2-3, the V gene TRBV15, with D possibly TRBD2 on 7 matching bases. This CDR3 contains 15 residues. The germline V and J ends were trimmed by 1 base and 4 bases, with 12 bases remaining between them. Germline V gene lookup returns CDR1 LNHNV and CDR2 YYDKDF (reference sequence). This CDR3 reads CATSRVRGRADTQYF. The DNA for the CDR3 is TGTGCCACCAGCAGAGTTAGGGGGAGGGCAGATACGCAGTATTTT.

This chain connects TRBV10-3 to TRBJ2-5; a weak D match, TRBD1 (6 bases). With 0 bases removed from V and 5 bases from J, the gap between germline ends came to 13 bases. The CDR3 covers 15 residues. Germline CDR1 is ENHRY and CDR2 is SYGVKD. CDR3 protein: CAISESTTGMETQYF. The CDR3 DNA reads TGTGCCATCAGTGAGTCTACCACAGGGATGGAGACCCAGTACTTC.

The chain has TRBV5-1 and TRBJ1-1; TRBD1 matches at 10 bases. The CDR3 is 14 residues long. The V segment lost 6 bases and the J segment 2 bases; nucleotides outside the gene matches: 4. CDR1 and CDR2 from the germline V gene are SGHRS and YFSETQ. The CDR3 DNA follows: TGCGCCAGCACAGGGGACAGGGGAAACACTGAAGCTTTCTTT. Translating it yields CASTGDRGNTEAFF.

V and J are TRBV3-1 (or the pseudogene TRBV3-2) and TRBJ2-1; D not resolved. The CDR3 runs to 15 residues. Trimming took 1 base from V and 0 from J, leaving 7 bases between them. In germline, CDR1 is LGHDT, CDR2 YNNKEL (reference sequence). Written as DNA, the CDR3 is TGTGCCAGCAGCCAAGTTCGTGTCTCCTACAATGAGCAGTTCTTC. Translating it yields CASSQVRVSYNEQFF.

J is TRBJ2-7 and V is TRBV6-6; TRBD2 agrees at 8 bases. The CDR3 runs 12 residues. The trim removed 6 bases at V and 4 bases at J, leaving 2 bases unmatched. The V gene's germline CDR1 is MNHNY and CDR2 SVGAGI (reference sequence). For the CDR3, the DNA is TGTGCCAGCAGCGGGGGGGGTTACGAGCAGTACTTC. It is translated as CASSGGGYEQYF.

This chain links TRBV21-1 with TRBJ1-1. TRBV21-1 is assigned pseudogene status. The CDR3 is made up of 13 amino acids. CDR3 bases: TGTGCCAGCCTCCCCCGGGGGGGCGGGAGGGCTTTCTTT. This encodes CASLPRGGGRAFF.

CDR3 bases: TGTGCCAGCAGCTATTCTCGGGTTATCTCTGGAAACACCATATATTTT. Translation: CASSYSRVISGNTIYF. The chain carries TRBV3-1 (or the pseudogene TRBV3-2) and TRBJ1-3; no clear D. V lost 5 bases and J lost 0, with 14 bases in between. The CDR3 is made up of 16 amino acids. Germline values: CDR1 LGHDT, CDR2 YNNKEL (reference sequence).

The chain combines TRBV25-1 with TRBJ2-1; either TRBD1 or TRBD2 may supply D (5 bases each). Per the germline V gene, CDR1 is MGHDK and CDR2 is SYGVNS. The CDR3 length is 16 residues. V gave up 1 base and J gave up 0 bases, with 10 bases separating them. The CDR3 DNA follows: TGTGCCAGCAGTGAATCGGGACCGAGCTCCTACAATGAGCAGTTCTTC. This codes for CASSESGPSSYNEQFF.

This sequence joins TRBV30 and TRBJ2-1, with D perhaps being TRBD1 or TRBD2 (6 bases each). The V end lost 1 base, the J end lost 11 bases, and 9 bases lay between the germline ends. Germline CDR1 and CDR2: GTSNPN and SVGIG (reference sequence). This CDR3 has 11 amino acids. DNA for the CDR3: TGTGCCTGGAGTGGTGGGGGGCAGCAGTTCTTC. This gives the protein CAWSGGGQQFF.

The chain joins TRBV5-1 to TRBJ2-7, with TRBD1 identical over 11 bases. Germline CDR1 SGHRS, CDR2 YFSETQ. The ends lost 0 bases at V and 2 bases at J; junction bases unmatched: 4. This CDR3 is built from 16 residues. CDR3 region: CASSLVGTGGTYEQYF. CDR3 nucleotide sequence: TGCGCCAGCAGCTTGGTGGGGACAGGGGGAACCTACGAGCAGTACTTC.

The rearrangement links TRBV30 to TRBJ1-1, with D possibly matching TRBD1 (5 bases). Germline loops: CDR1 GTSNPN, CDR2 SVGIG (reference sequence). The V end lost 2 bases, the J end lost 4 bases, and 14 bases lay between the germline ends. The CDR3 totals 14 residues. CDR3 DNA sequence: TGTGCCTGGAGTTTGGGACTAAGGGGCACTGAAGCTTTCTTT. This sequence encodes CAWSLGLRGTEAFF.

J is TRBJ1-5 and V is TRBV19; 7 positions agree with TRBD1. V lost 6 bases and J lost 0; bases outside the gene matches: 5. Looked up from germline, CDR1 is LNHDA and CDR2 is SQIVND (reference sequence). This CDR3 spans 15 amino acids. CDR3 bases: TGTGCCAGTAGCAGGGGGAGAAATAGCAATCAGCCCCAGCATTTT. Protein sequence: CASSRGRNSNQPQHF.